This T cell receptor beta chain was recorded in a study of cytomegalovirus exposure and HLA in healthy donors (dated by TCRdb to 2015 to 2018). About the study as a whole: An earlier analysis of roughly 500 of the donors reported 250 to 350 Gb of sequence data and 100 million to 140 million unique TCR beta sequences from some 180 million T cells. An early release covering around 630 HLA-typed donors comprised roughly 300 gigabases of sequencing data and around 80 million unique TCR sequences. The genetic ancestry cluster associated with self-reported Caucasian donors included 81% of the roughly 400 genotyped donors. The aim of the study was to test whether cataloging public T cell receptors could identify signatures of past pathogen exposure. The T cell repertoires of 666 subjects were profiled by immunosequencing and related to cytomegalovirus serostatus. In addition to the first cohort of 650 to 750 subjects, a separate validation cohort of 120 different subjects was used. High-throughput TCR immunosequencing, statistical association of individual TCRs with disease status, and machine learning were combined to predict cytomegalovirus infection status. A later analysis re-analyzed previously published TCR beta repertoires from hundreds of donors and added high-resolution HLA genotyping to study TCR occurrence patterns. Rather than using new phenotypic data, the later analysis identified candidate immune exposures from TCR beta sequences and from how often those sequences occurred across donors. In an earlier analysis of roughly 600 of the donors, high-throughput TCR beta sequencing was used to judge whether each TCR beta V gene segment behaved as functional or pseudogenic. Donor age, sex, ethnicity and CMV serostatus were collected together with the repertoire data. Genome-wide SNP genotypes for about 60% of the roughly 670 donors were used in a later genetic analysis, which treated that subset as a discovery cohort. Every discovery cohort repertoire had been produced on one sequencing platform. HLA typing included class I and class II loci at four-digit resolution. The number of donors typed differed by locus, with 629-630 for A, B, C, DRB1 and DQB1, around 560 for DQA1, over 600 for DPA1, and approximately 470 for DPB1. Because of strong linkage in the cohort, roughly five DR-DQ haplotypes were treated as single units for association and clustering. Among several hundred genotyped donors of the cohort, an average of around 240,000 unique TCR beta nucleotide sequences was sequenced per donor, of which approximately 19% were non-productive. The investigation overall reported the following: It was suggested by the authors that the approach could potentially be generalized to other disease states and immunological phenotypes. When HLA alleles, especially DR and DQ, strongly co-occurred, TCR associations were difficult to assign to individual alleles. Some IMGT-functional V segments, including TRBV6-2 and TRBV6-3, could not be distinguished by the 87-base-pair reads and were therefore excluded. In both the original and validation cohorts, the classifier was reported to diagnose cytomegalovirus status with high specificity and sensitivity. The sequencing pipeline was judged likely to have produced a cluster of highly shared sequence variants as a technical artifact. In a later analysis, HLA-associated TCR beta chains showed more clonal expansion and lower generation probabilities than non-associated chains that were equally common. A later genetic analysis associated a missense DCLRE1C variant with V-gene and J-gene trimming of TCR beta chains, and an independent cohort replicated the association. Most TCR sequences were seen in very few donors, while some public TCRs were found in many individuals. The only immune exposure information available for the cohort was CMV serostatus. A later analysis reported that several top co-occurrence clusters appeared linked to parvovirus B19, influenza, CMV and Epstein-Barr virus. A later analysis found that most CMV-associated TCR beta chains appeared HLA-restricted, with HLA associations seemingly driven largely by CMV exposure. HLA typing was unavailable for some donors at each locus, so association tests used only the typed subset. Approximately 16 rarely observed V segments, including chromosome 9 orphons, were excluded from the earlier analysis of 550 to 700 of the donors because counts were too low. Three of the identified cytomegalovirus-associated TCR beta chains were confirmed in vitro to be specific for cytomegalovirus antigens. Roughly uniform sequencing depth across donors was assumed in presence/absence analyses, although this assumption may not hold. Specific HLA alleles were associated with roughly 16,000 TCR beta sequences at a false discovery rate of 0.05 in a later analysis. Broadly in line with IMGT annotations, most TCR beta V segments showed up in productive rearrangements about 87% or about 30% of the time in an earlier analysis of roughly 590 of the donors. In this cohort, only TCR beta chains were sequenced, and detectable features were limited by the absence of alpha or paired-chain data. The study listed 150 to 200 TCR beta chains as associated with cytomegalovirus. According to a later analysis, TCR association rates differed among HLA loci, with DRB1 alleles showing the most associated TCRs and HLA-C alleles showing the fewest. A later genetic analysis reported fewer N-insertions in productive TCRs among donors in an Asian-associated ancestry cluster than the approximately 670-donor mean. Correlated functional status among segregating V segments might be attributable to linkage disequilibrium, but an unknown experimental factor could not be ruled out. A further reported finding was that TCR beta sequences accurately predicted the HLA-A and HLA-B alleles for most subjects in the first cohort.

About this clone itself: Its specific antigen is unknown. No base quality information exists; no much larger clone differs at one position.

The cohort consisted of more than 650 healthy bone marrow donors. At the time of sampling, every cohort member was nominally healthy, though immune exposures that went unrecorded were likely present. The donor tested CMV seropositive, placing the donor among the 310 or so seropositive members of the cohort. A peripheral blood sample was collected from each donor, and TCR beta sequencing was performed on peripheral blood mononuclear cells. The Qiagen DNeasy Blood Extraction Kit was used to extract genomic DNA from the blood cell samples. Taken from cysteine to phenylalanine, the CDR3 has 18 residues. CDR3 DNA is the only sequence kept; it has 54 bases, read in frame from the first base. V is pruned by 2 bases and J by 4 bases, leaving 12 bases of the junction without a gene match. CDR1 SGHRS and CDR2 YFSETQ are derived from the germline V gene. The library was generated by the immunoSEQ multiplex PCR assay. For the multiplex PCR, a mixture combining 60 forward primers for TCR Vbeta segments and 13 reverse primers for TCR Jbeta segments was used. The CDR3 region of rearranged TCR beta genes was amplified from genomic DNA by a multiplex PCR assay. On the Illumina HiSeq System, the amplified TCR beta libraries were sequenced as 87-base-pair reads. Per the original workflow: A later analysis counted tens of millions of unique TCR beta chains across the roughly 700 repertoires, and around 12 million of these chains were shared by at least two donors. A nearest-neighbor algorithm error-corrected the raw reads and collapsed the reads into unique sequences, merging closely related sequences to remove PCR and sequencing errors. V, D and J gene segments were assigned by aligning CDR3 sequences to IMGT reference sequences. For a sequence to be retained, at least a six-nucleotide match to both a V gene segment and a J gene segment was required. A rearrangement was called productive if the CDR3 had no stop codons and remained in frame with V and J, and every other rearrangement was called non-productive. CDR3 was defined according to IMGT convention as the region running from the second conserved V-encoded cysteine to the conserved J-encoded phenylalanine. The earlier analysis of about 590 of the donors excluded sequences that lacked an unambiguous match to a single V gene segment. In an earlier analysis of approximately 590 of the donors, V segments were called functional above 56.7% productive rearrangements and were called segregating when the between-donor standard deviation exceeded 5%. A statistical classification framework was developed to diagnose cytomegalovirus status using the catalog of TCR beta chain sequences. V and J gene assignment, in a later analysis, came from comparing TCR nucleotide sequences with IMGT/GENE-DB human TR gene sequences. A later analysis assigned CDR3 sequences and most-parsimonious VDJ recombination scenarios with the TCRdist pipeline. In a later analysis, each TCR beta chain was defined by its CDR3 amino acid sequence together with its V-gene family, and reads lacking a unique V-gene family were excluded. In a later analysis, some 600 highly shared, low-generation-probability nucleotide sequences were removed to address suspected cross-contamination and a sequencing artifact. In a later analysis, a clonal expansion index was calculated for each public chain from normalized within-repertoire ranks of inferred template counts. A later analysis computed generation probabilities with a VDJ recombination model fitted to out-of-frame rearrangements, and checked the results against IGoR. In a later analysis, hypergeometric tests were used to score TCR-TCR, TCR-HLA and TCR-CMV co-occurrence, with a repertoire-size bias correction applied to TCR pairs. A later analysis estimated false discovery rates by permuting HLA or CMV assignments 20 times. A later analysis grouped co-occurring TCRs with DBSCAN, adding TCRdist sequence similarity when clustering within HLA-allele-positive subsets. Repertoires with fewer than 30,000 or more than 120,000 public chains were left out of co-occurrence clustering, as were four to six repertoires with anomalous nucleotide sharing. TCRdb mirrors the immuneACCESS table, restricted to in-frame sequences. Some clones are absent from its copies; in checked studies, under half trace to an unresolved V gene, and the reason for the others is unknown. V and J calls and clone size are as listed in that table; D and trimming were resolved from the DNA. Counted in this sample were about 210,000 clones; about 86% of them appeared once. Of the sample, approximately 1.6% falls within the top ten clones.

The TCR was taken from a man aged 40-50 years in good health and CMV-seropositive. The chain is assembled from TRBV5-1 and TRBJ2-5; TRBD1 agrees with 12 junctional bases. Sequences were obtained from PBMCs. CDR3 region: CASSLGTGGSNLPETQYF. The sequenced DNA: TGCGCCAGCAGCTTAGGGACAGGGGGCTCGAATTTGCCAGAGACCCAGTACTTC.